Listed here is a single T cell receptor (beta chain). The protocol was immunoSEQ multiplex PCR, while the TCRdb copy is restricted to in-frame clones and leaves out a portion. The repertoire holds over 150,000 clones, about 95% seen once, with approximately 15% in the top ten. This specimen comes from a study of control samples from healthy donors and cancer patients. Germline V lookup: CDR1 SGHRS, CDR2 YFSETQ. The length of the CDR3 is 15 residues. V was clipped by 4 bases and J by 8 bases; unmatched bases: 9. The chain links TRBV5-1 to TRBJ1-6; 7 bases agree with TRBD1. This receptor was taken from a man in his 60s with colorectal cancer. The specimen sequenced was PBMCs. In DNA, the CDR3 is TGCGCCAGCAGCCTGGAGACAGGGCGGGATTCACCCCTCCACTTT. Translating gives CASSLETGRDSPLHF.